A single sample is the source of the 17 T cell receptor beta chains below, sequenced in a study of blood T cell repertoires in COVID-19. Libraries were prepared by immunoSEQ multiplex PCR; TCRdb keeps only in-frame clonotypes and omits some of them. This sample yields about 360,000 clones, of which around 87% are seen a single time; 1.5% to 2.5% belongs to the top ten. Sequenced input: PBMCs or T cells enriched from blood (not recorded which). All receptors derive from a man aged 35 to 55 in a cohort exposed to, infected with or recovered from COVID-19 (not recorded which).

The rearrangement joins TRBV18 to TRBJ1-2; D gene ambiguous. Germline CDR1 reads KGHSH; CDR2 reads LQKENI. V shed 5 bases and J shed 2 bases, with 12 bases lying between them. The CDR3 runs 14 residues. Written as DNA, the CDR3 is TGTGCCAGCTCAAACACGAAGGAGAACTATGGCTACACCTTC. Its translation: CASSNTKENYGYTF.

The chain is built from TRBV7-9 and TRBJ2-2, with TRBD2 matching 7 bases. The ends lost 5 bases at V and 3 bases at J; junction bases unmatched: 9. The CDR3 runs to 16 residues. Germline values: CDR1 SEHNR, CDR2 FQNEAQ (reference sequence). CDR3 amino acids: CASSGSGLADTGELFF. The CDR3 DNA sequence: TGTGCCAGCAGCGGGAGTGGCCTAGCGGACACCGGGGAGCTGTTTTTT.

J is TRBJ2-1 and V is TRBV6-5; 11 nucleotides align to TRBD2. The CDR3 runs to 15 residues. Trimming took 7 bases from V and 3 from J; bases not matched to a gene: 5. Germline CDR1 and CDR2: MNHEY and SVGAGI. The CDR3 region is CASIRTSGFYNEQFF. The CDR3 DNA is TGTGCCAGCATTCGGACTAGCGGGTTCTACAATGAGCAGTTCTTC.

The chain joins TRBV5-1 to TRBJ1-3, with D tentatively TRBD1 (5 bases). CDR1 and CDR2 (germline): SGHRS, YFSETQ. The length of the CDR3 is 15 residues. Trimming left V 4 bases short and J 0 bases short, with 11 bases between. The CDR3 protein is CASSPRVGSGNTIYF. CDR3 DNA: TGCGCCAGCAGCCCCAGGGTTGGCTCTGGAAACACCATATATTTT.

The chain employs TRBV3-1 (or the pseudogene TRBV3-2) and TRBJ2-5; unclear D gene. The V end was cut by 6 bases, the J end by 2 bases, with 10 bases between. This CDR3 region has 13 residues. Germline lookup yields CDR1 LGHDT and CDR2 YNNKEL (reference sequence). The CDR3 bases are TGTGCCAGCAGACAGACGCCACAAGAGACCCAGTACTTC. Its protein product is CASRQTPQETQYF.

The chain has TRBV28 and TRBJ1-2, with D possibly matching TRBD1 (6 bases). The CDR3 length is 16 residues. Germline CDR1 is MDHEN and CDR2 is SYDVKM. V was cut by 4 bases and J by 7 bases, with 22 bases left in between. The chain's CDR3 is CASSYSAGGWWGGYTF. In DNA form, the CDR3 reads TGTGCCAGCAGTTATTCCGCGGGGGGCTGGTGGGGTGGCTACACCTTC.

The chain has TRBV28 and TRBJ2-2, with D perhaps TRBD1 (5 bases). V lost 6 bases and J 5 bases, leaving 16 bases between the germline ends. Germline V gene data show CDR1 as MDHEN and CDR2 as SYDVKM. The CDR3 covers 15 residues. CDR3 region: CASSHGRVGTGELFF. The CDR3 region has the DNA TGTGCCAGCAGCCACGGCAGGGTTGGGACCGGGGAGCTGTTTTTT.

V and J are TRBV28 and TRBJ2-3; TRBD2 aligns across 10 bases. The length of the CDR3 is 16 residues. The junction had 9 bases not matched to a gene; V was cut back by 6 bases and J by 3 bases. Germline loops: CDR1 MDHEN, CDR2 SYDVKM. The CDR3 DNA reads as TGTGCCAGCAGACCGAGCGGGAGGGCCGTAACAGATACGCAGTATTTT. Translated, it gives CASRPSGRAVTDTQYF.

The J gene is TRBJ2-7, the V gene TRBV5-1; no definite D call. Germline assignment: CDR1 SGHRS and CDR2 YFSETQ. The CDR3 spans 13 residues. V was shortened by 8 bases and J by 2 bases, with 14 bases between the two germline ends. In DNA, the CDR3 is TGCGCCAGTGGAGAAGCCAGTGCCTACGAGCAGTACTTC. Translating it yields CASGEASAYEQYF.

The chain is built from TRBV18 and TRBJ1-1; D is ambiguous. The CDR3 covers 13 residues. The germline gives CDR1 KGHSH, CDR2 LQKENI. Trimming removed 1 base at V and 1 base at J, with 4 bases between. CDR3 sequence reads: CASSPLRNTEAFF. CDR3 sequence (DNA): TGTGCCAGCTCACCACTCAGGAACACTGAAGCTTTCTTT. Drawing the rest from reference TRBV18 and TRBJ1-1, the complete variable domain is NAGVMQNPRHLVRRRGQEARLRCSPMKGHSHVYWYRQLPEEGLKFMVYLQKENIIDESGMPKERFSAEFPKEGPSILRIQQVVRGDSAAYFCASSPLRNTEAFFGQGTRLTVV.

This rearrangement joins TRBV28 to TRBJ1-6; tentative D call: TRBD1 (6 bases). The CDR3 has 15 amino acids. Deletions cut 6 bases from V and 10 bases from J, with 19 bases between. Germline assignment: CDR1 MDHEN and CDR2 SYDVKM. CDR3 sequence: CASRTQGLNRSPLHF. CDR3 coding DNA: TGTGCCAGCAGAACACAGGGATTGAATCGATCACCCCTCCACTTT.

This rearrangement joins TRBV5-4 to TRBJ2-7; TRBD2 aligns across 12 bases. V gave up 3 bases and J gave up 3 bases; unmatched junction bases: 7. This CDR3 has 16 amino acids. Germline lookup yields CDR1 SGHNT and CDR2 YYREEE (reference sequence). The CDR3 nucleotides read TGTGCCAGCAGCTCACCGACTAGCGGGAGTCTCTACGAGCAGTACTTC. Protein product: CASSSPTSGSLYEQYF.

J is TRBJ2-7 and V is TRBV7-2; D is ambiguous. Trimming took off 2 bases at V and 6 bases at J, with 17 bases between the two ends. CDR1 SGHTA and CDR2 FQGNSA come from the germline V gene. This CDR3 has 15 amino acids. The CDR3 coding sequence is TGTGCCAGCAGCTTACGGGTTTTCCGATTCTCCGAGCAGTACTTC. Protein product: CASSLRVFRFSEQYF. Full variable domain (missing parts from reference TRBV7-2 and TRBJ2-7): GAGVSQSPSNKVTEKGKDVELRCDPISGHTALYWYRQSLGQGLEFLIYFQGNSAPDKSGLPSDRFSAERTGGSVSTLTIQRTQQEDSAVYLCASSLRVFRFSEQYFGPGTRLTVT.

This clone was seen more than once but under ten times. The V and J genes are TRBV5-1 and TRBJ1-2; TRBD1 aligns across 8 bases. The ends lost 4 bases at V and 5 bases at J; junction bases unmatched: 7. Germline loops: CDR1 SGHRS, CDR2 YFSETQ. CDR3 length equals 14 residues. The CDR3 region has the DNA TGCGCCAGCAGCGCCCGGACAGGGCAGTATGGCTACACCTTC. Translation: CASSARTGQYGYTF.

This clone was observed a few times. This chain connects TRBV9 to TRBJ2-5; 10 positions match TRBD2. This CDR3 has 15 residues. The V gene's germline CDR1 is SGDLS and CDR2 YYNGEE. After removal of 5 bases from V and 0 bases from J, the junction contained 4 bases not matched to a gene. This CDR3 is CASSATSGYQETQYF. CDR3 in DNA: TGTGCCAGCAGTGCGACTAGCGGGTACCAAGAGACCCAGTACTTC.

Comments on this clone: Other DNA sequences within the sample encode an identical CDR3. This chain links TRBV5-1 with TRBJ1-1, with 9 nucleotides matching TRBD1. Germline trimming cut 0 bases from V and 1 base from J; bases unmatched to any gene: 1. This CDR3 is built from 15 residues. CDR1 and CDR2 from the germline V gene are SGHRS and YFSETQ. The CDR3 nucleotides read TGCGCCAGCAGCTTGGGGGGACAGGGGAACACTGAAGCTTTCTTT. Amino acids: CASSLGGQGNTEAFF.

On this clone: Other DNA sequences in the same sample also yield this CDR3. The chain joins TRBV9 to TRBJ2-5; 14 bases fit TRBD2. This CDR3 region has 17 residues. The trim removed 3 bases at V and 2 bases at J, leaving 6 bases unmatched. CDR1 and CDR2 from the germline V gene are SGDLS and YYNGEE. The CDR3 protein is CASSAGLAGGGQETQYF. CDR3 DNA sequence: TGTGCCAGCAGCGCCGGACTAGCGGGAGGAGGGCAAGAGACCCAGTACTTC.